A selection of T cell receptor beta chains follows, all from one sample in a study of blood T cell repertoires in COVID-19. Assay: immunoSEQ multiplex PCR; the TCRdb copy retains only in-frame clones and omits some. The data hold some 380,000 clones, with approximately 86% observed a single time. The specimen sequenced was PBMCs or T cells enriched from blood (not recorded which). Source of these receptors: a middle-aged woman with acute COVID-19. Each CDR3 is given with its conserved first and last residue. Fields, in order: D gene, V gene, J gene, clone size, CDR3 DNA, CDR3 protein. A D gene is named only where the DNA matches it firmly. Not all rows give a size; the values are once, few, many and, for expanded clones, a class.

TRBD1	TRBV4-1	TRBJ1-2	.	TGCGCCAGCAGCCAGCTCGCGACAGGGTCCTTCGATGGCTACACCTTC	CASSQLATGSFDGYTF
.	TRBV5-6	TRBJ1-5	.	TGTGCCAGCAGCTCTAAGAGCCTTATTAGGGAGGGACAGCCCCAGCATTTT	CASSSKSLIREGQPQHF
.	TRBV29-1	TRBJ2-7	.	TGCAGCGTTGTGAACAGGGCTTATGACGAGCAGTACTTC	CSVVNRAYDEQYF
.	TRBV29-1	TRBJ1-2	.	TGCAGCGTTGAAGAGGAGATTCCCTATGGCTACACCTTC	CSVEEEIPYGYTF
.	TRBV2	TRBJ1-1	.	TGTGCCAGCAGTCGAGCATTGAACACTGAAGCTTTCTTT	CASSRALNTEAFF
.	TRBV23-1	TRBJ2-1	once	TGCGCCAGCGGGGAGTCTCTCTACAATGAGCAGTTCTTC	CASGESLYNEQFF
.	TRBV12-3/TRBV12-4	TRBJ2-5	.	TGTGCCAGCCGAAAAGGGGGGGAAGAGACCCAGTACTTC	CASRKGGEETQYF
.	TRBV5-1	TRBJ2-7	.	TGCGCCAGCAGCTTGGGAGGGAGTGATTTCATCGACGGGAGAACCAACGAGCAGTACTTC	CASSLGGSDFIDGRTNEQYF
.	TRBV12-5	TRBJ1-1	.	TGTGCTAGTGGTCAATCAGGATTTGATTTCTTT	CASGQSGFDFF
.	TRBV27	TRBJ1-2	.	TGTGCCAGCAGTCCGAAGAGGAGTCTCGGCTACACCTTC	CASSPKRSLGYTF
TRBD1	TRBV5-1	TRBJ2-1	.	TGCGCCAGCAGCAGCTTGTGGACAGGGCAGGATGAGCAGTTCTTC	CASSSLWTGQDEQFF